This TCR beta chain was retrieved from a study of cytotoxic CD8 clonotypes in ibrutinib-treated CLL. Cryopreserved PBMCs were the source of roughly 2 micrograms of genomic DNA, which went to TCR beta libraries. Germline V gene sequence: CDR1 SQVTM, CDR2 ANQGSEA. Trimming shortened V by 4 bases and J by 10 bases, and 11 bases separated the two germline ends. The CDR3 runs 10 residues. Study conclusions and caveats: Clonotypes that were public were uncommon, and they contracted or stayed stable on treatment. Higher circulating CD8+ T-cell counts strongly accompanied higher baseline clonality, above age-matched healthy donors.

With respect to this clone: Its cognate antigen is unknown.

Method: immunoSEQ multiplex PCR; TCRdb's copy keeps in-frame clones and lacks some. The table lists fewer than 400,000 clones, roughly 71% of them singletons. The specimen comprised PBMCs, sampled after 36 months of ibrutinib treatment. The clonotype originates from a human donor with chronic lymphocytic leukemia. The rearrangement joins TRBV29-1 to TRBJ2-7; TRBD2 is a possible D gene (5 bases). The CDR3 sequence is CSVGVREQYF. The CDR3 DNA reads as TGCAGCGTTGGTGTCCGGGAACAGTACTTC.